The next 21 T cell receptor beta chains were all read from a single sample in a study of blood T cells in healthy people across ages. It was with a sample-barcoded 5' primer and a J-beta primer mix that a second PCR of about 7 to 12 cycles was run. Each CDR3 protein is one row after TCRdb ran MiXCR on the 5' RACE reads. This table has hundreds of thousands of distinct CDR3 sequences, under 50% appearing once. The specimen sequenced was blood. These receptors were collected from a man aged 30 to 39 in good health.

The CDR3 is CATSRGLAGDTGELFF. In DNA, the CDR3 is TGTGCCACCAGCAGAGGACTAGCGGGGGACACCGGGGAGCTGTTTTTT. The V gene is TRBV15, the J gene TRBJ2-2; 12 positions agree with TRBD2. Per germline, CDR1 LNHNV and CDR2 YYDKDF (reference sequence). The CDR3 has 16 amino acids. Trimming cost V 1 base and J 3 bases; bases outside gene matches: 0.

The CDR3 region is CASSPNGANYEQYF. DNA for the CDR3: TGCGCCAGCAGCCCCAACGGGGCCAACTACGAGCAGTACTTC. The chain is built from TRBV5-1 and TRBJ2-7; tentatively, D is TRBD1 or TRBD2 (5 bases each). The CDR3 totals 14 residues. Deletions cut 4 bases from V and 3 bases from J, with 14 bases between. CDR1 and CDR2 (germline): SGHRS, YFSETQ.

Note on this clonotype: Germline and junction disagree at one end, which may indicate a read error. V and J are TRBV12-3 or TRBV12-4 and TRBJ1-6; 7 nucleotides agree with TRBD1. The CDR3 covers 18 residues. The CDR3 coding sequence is TGTGCCAGCAGCCGAAACAGGGGCGAGAGCTCCTATAATTCGCCCCTCCACTTT. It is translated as CASSRNRGESSYNSPLHF.

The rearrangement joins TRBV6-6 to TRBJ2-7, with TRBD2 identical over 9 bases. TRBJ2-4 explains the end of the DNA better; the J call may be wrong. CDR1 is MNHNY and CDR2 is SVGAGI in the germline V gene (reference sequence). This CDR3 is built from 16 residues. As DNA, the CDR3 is TGTGCCAGCAGTCCTCCCGGACTAGCGGCCAAAAACATTCAGTACTTC. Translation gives CASSPPGLAAKNIQYF.

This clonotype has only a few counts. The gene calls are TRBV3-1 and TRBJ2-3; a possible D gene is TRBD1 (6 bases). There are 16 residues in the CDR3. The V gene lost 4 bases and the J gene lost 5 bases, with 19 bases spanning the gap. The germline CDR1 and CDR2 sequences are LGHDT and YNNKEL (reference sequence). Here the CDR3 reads CASSLYRRGGGDTQYF. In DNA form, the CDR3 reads TGTGCCAGCAGCCTCTACCGCAGGGGCGGAGGAGATACGCAGTATTTT.

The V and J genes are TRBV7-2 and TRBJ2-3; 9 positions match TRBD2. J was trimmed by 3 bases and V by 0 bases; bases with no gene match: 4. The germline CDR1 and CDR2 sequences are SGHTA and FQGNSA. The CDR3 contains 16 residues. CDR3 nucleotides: TGTGCCAGCAGCTTAGCGCCTAGCGGGGTTACAGATACGCAGTATTTT. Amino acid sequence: CASSLAPSGVTDTQYF.

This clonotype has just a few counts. The DNA of the CDR3 is TGTGCCAGCAGCCGGGCCGCCGGCTATGGCTACACCTTC. It codes for CASSRAAGYGYTF. The V and J genes are TRBV5-6 and TRBJ1-2; D not resolved. V lost 4 bases to trimming and J lost 4 bases, with 11 bases between them. The CDR3 length is 13 residues. Germline CDR1 reads SGHDT; CDR2 reads YYEEEE. Looking up the rest from reference TRBV5-6 and TRBJ1-2 gives the full variable domain: DAGVTQSPTHLIKTRGQQVTLRCSPKSGHDTVSWYQQALGQGPQFIFQYYEEEERQRGNFPDRFSGHQFPNYSSELNVNALLLGDSALYLCASSRAAGYGYTFGSGTRLTVV.

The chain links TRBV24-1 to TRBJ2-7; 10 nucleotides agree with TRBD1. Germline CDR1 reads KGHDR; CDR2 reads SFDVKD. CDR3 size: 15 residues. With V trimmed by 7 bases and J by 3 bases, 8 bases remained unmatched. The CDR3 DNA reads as TGTGCCACCAGCCCATCGGACAGGGGGATCTACGAGCAGTACTTC. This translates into CATSPSDRGIYEQYF.

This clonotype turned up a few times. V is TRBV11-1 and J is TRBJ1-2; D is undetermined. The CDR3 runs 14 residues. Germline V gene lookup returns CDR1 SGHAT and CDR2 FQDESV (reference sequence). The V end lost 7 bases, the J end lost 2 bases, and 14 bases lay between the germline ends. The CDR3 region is CASKAGLSNYGYTF. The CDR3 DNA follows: TGTGCCAGCAAGGCTGGGTTGTCAAACTATGGCTACACCTTC.

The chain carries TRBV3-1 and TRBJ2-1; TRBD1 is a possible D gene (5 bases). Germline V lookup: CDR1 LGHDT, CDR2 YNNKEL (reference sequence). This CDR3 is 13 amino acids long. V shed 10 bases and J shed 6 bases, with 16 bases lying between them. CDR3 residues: CATRVGAGNEQFF. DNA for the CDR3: TGTGCCACCCGGGTAGGGGCCGGCAATGAGCAGTTCTTC.

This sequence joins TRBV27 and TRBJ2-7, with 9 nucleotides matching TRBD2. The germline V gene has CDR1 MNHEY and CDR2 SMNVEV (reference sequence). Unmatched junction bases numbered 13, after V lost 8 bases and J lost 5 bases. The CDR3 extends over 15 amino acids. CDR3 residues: CASSLGGLAGNEQYF. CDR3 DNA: TGTGCCAGCTCCCTAGGTGGGCTAGCGGGGAACGAGCAGTACTTC.

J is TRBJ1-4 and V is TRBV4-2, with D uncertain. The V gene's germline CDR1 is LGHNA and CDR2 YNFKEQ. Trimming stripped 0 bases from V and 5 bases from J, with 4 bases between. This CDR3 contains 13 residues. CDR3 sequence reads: CASSQEANEKLFF. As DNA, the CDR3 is TGTGCCAGCAGCCAAGAGGCCAATGAAAAACTGTTTTTT.

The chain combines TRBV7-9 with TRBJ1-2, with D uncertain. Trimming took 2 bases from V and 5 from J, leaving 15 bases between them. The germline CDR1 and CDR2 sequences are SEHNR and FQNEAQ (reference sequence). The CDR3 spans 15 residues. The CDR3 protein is CASSLMALGQYGYTF. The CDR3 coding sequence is TGTGCCAGCAGCTTAATGGCCCTAGGGCAGTATGGCTACACCTTC.

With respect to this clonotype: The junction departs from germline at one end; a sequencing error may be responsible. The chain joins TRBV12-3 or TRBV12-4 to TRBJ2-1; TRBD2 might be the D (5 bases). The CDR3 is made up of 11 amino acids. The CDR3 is CASSQDLYRDF. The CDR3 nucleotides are TGTGCCAGCAGCCAGGACCTGTACCGGGACTTC.

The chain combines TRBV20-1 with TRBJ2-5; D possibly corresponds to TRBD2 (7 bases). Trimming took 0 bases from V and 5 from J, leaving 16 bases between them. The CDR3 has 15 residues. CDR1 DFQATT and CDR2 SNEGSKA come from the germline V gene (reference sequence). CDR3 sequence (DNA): TGCAGTGCTAGAGATGGGAGGGGGGATCGGGAGACCCAGTACTTC. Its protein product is CSARDGRGDRETQYF.

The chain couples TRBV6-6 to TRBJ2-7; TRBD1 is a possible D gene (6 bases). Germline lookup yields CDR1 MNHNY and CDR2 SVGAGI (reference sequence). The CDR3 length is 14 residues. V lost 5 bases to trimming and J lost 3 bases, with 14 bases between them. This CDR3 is CASSRMQGNYEQYF. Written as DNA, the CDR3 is TGTGCCAGCAGTCGGATGCAGGGGAACTACGAGCAGTACTTC.

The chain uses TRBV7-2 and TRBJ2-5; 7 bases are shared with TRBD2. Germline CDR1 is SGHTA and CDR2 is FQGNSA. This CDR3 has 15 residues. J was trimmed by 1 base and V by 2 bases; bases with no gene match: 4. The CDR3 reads CASSLWASGQETQYF. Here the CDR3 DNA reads TGTGCCAGCAGCTTATGGGCTAGCGGCCAAGAGACCCAGTACTTC. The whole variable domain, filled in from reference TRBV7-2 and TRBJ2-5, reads GAGVSQSPSNKVTEKGKDVELRCDPISGHTALYWYRQSLGQGLEFLIYFQGNSAPDKSGLPSDRFSAERTGGSVSTLTIQRTQQEDSAVYLCASSLWASGQETQYFGPGTRLLVL.

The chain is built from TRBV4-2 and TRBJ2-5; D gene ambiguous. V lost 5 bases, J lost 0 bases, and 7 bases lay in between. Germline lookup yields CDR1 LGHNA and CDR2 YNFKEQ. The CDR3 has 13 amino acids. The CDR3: CASSDRYQETQYF. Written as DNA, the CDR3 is TGTGCCAGCAGCGACCGGTACCAAGAGACCCAGTACTTC.

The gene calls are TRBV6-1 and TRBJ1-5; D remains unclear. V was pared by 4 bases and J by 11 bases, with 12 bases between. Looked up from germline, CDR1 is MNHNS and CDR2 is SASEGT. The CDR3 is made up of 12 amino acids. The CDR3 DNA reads TGTGCCAGCAGTGTTCTTCGGGCAACCCAGCATTTT. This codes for CASSVLRATQHF.

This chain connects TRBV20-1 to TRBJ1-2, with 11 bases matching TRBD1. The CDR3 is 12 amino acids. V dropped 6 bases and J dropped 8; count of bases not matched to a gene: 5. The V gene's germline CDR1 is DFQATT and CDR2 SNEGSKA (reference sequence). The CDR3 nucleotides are TGCAGTGCCGGACAGGGGGCGACCGGCTACACCTTC. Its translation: CSAGQGATGYTF.

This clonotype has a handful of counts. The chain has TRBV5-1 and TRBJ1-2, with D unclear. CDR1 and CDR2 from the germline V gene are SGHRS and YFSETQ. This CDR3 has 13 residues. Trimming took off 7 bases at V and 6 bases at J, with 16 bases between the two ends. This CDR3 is CASQGLGRNGYTF. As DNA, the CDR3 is TGCGCCAGCCAAGGTTTAGGGAGGAATGGCTACACCTTC.